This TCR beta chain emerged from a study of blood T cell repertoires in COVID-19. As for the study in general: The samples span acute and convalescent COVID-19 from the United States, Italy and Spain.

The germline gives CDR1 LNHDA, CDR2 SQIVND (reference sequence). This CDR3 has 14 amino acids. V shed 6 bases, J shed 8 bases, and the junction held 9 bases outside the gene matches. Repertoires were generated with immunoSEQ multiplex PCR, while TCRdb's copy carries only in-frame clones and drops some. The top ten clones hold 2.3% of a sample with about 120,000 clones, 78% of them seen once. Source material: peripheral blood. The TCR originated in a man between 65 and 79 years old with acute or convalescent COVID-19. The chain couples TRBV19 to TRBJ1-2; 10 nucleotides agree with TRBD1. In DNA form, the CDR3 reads TGTGCCAGTAGCCTGACAGGGGGCAGGGTCGGCTACACCTTC. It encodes CASSLTGGRVGYTF. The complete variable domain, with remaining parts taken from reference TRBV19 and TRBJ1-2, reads DGGITQSPKYLFRKEGQNVTLSCEQNLNHDAMYWYRQDPGQGLRLIYYSQIVNDFQKGDIAEGYSVSREKKESFPLTVTSAQKNPTAFYLCASSLTGGRVGYTFGSGTRLTVV.